These T cell receptor beta chains were read from a single sample in a study of beta chain features in type 1 diabetes. Generated by immunoSEQ multiplex PCR, the TCRdb table keeps only in-frame clones and is missing some. This sample has 300,000 to 350,000 clones; less than 20% occur once, and the top ten carry about 0.045%. The sequenced sample consisted of naive CD4+ T cells from blood. The source of these receptors is a woman between 18 and 30 years old in good health. CDR3s include the opening cysteine and the closing phenylalanine or tryptophan. The D gene is left open where the match is weak.

d_call v_call cdr3_aa
NA TRBV30 CAWSVLGGKLFF
TRBD2 TRBV6-5 CASNRAGDDEQFF
NA TRBV5-1 CASQEGLEGNYGYTF
NA TRBV4-1 CASSQDWGGDNEQYF
NA TRBV5-1 CASSTTEAYEQYF
NA TRBV5-1 CASSTAGTEAFF
NA TRBV7-2 CASSPSTDTQYF
NA TRBV7-3 CASSLGLAETQYF
NA TRBV7-2 CASSLEGVTTGYTF
NA TRBV14 CASSQNLDVTGNQPQHF
TRBD2 TRBV7-9 CASSSGSGVPGEQFF
TRBD2 TRBV6-1 CASKALAESNEQFF
TRBD2 TRBV29-1 CSSRLAGLPNEQFF
TRBD2 TRBV29-1 CSVEAQGLAGAPDTQYF
NA TRBV15 CATSRDPSGVDEQYF
NA TRBV20-1 CSASTDIQYF
NA TRBV7-3 CASSLRAYNEQFF
NA TRBV2 CASTRGVSSYEQYF
NA TRBV5-1 CASSFQGTDTQYF
NA TRBV30 CAWRKRRGYQETQYF
NA TRBV18 CASSPPNGRGGYGYTF
NA TRBV5-4 CASSSILASSTRTQYF
TRBD2 TRBV2 CASSELASGAGELFF
NA TRBV6-1 CASTRQTYEQYF
TRBD1 TRBV7-2 CASSNRGSGANVLTF
NA TRBV6-6 CASSYEGGTGNTIYF
NA TRBV7-8 CASSLTRGPNIQYF
NA TRBV5-6 CASSAGGGDYGYTF
NA TRBV2 CASRGGEIEAFF